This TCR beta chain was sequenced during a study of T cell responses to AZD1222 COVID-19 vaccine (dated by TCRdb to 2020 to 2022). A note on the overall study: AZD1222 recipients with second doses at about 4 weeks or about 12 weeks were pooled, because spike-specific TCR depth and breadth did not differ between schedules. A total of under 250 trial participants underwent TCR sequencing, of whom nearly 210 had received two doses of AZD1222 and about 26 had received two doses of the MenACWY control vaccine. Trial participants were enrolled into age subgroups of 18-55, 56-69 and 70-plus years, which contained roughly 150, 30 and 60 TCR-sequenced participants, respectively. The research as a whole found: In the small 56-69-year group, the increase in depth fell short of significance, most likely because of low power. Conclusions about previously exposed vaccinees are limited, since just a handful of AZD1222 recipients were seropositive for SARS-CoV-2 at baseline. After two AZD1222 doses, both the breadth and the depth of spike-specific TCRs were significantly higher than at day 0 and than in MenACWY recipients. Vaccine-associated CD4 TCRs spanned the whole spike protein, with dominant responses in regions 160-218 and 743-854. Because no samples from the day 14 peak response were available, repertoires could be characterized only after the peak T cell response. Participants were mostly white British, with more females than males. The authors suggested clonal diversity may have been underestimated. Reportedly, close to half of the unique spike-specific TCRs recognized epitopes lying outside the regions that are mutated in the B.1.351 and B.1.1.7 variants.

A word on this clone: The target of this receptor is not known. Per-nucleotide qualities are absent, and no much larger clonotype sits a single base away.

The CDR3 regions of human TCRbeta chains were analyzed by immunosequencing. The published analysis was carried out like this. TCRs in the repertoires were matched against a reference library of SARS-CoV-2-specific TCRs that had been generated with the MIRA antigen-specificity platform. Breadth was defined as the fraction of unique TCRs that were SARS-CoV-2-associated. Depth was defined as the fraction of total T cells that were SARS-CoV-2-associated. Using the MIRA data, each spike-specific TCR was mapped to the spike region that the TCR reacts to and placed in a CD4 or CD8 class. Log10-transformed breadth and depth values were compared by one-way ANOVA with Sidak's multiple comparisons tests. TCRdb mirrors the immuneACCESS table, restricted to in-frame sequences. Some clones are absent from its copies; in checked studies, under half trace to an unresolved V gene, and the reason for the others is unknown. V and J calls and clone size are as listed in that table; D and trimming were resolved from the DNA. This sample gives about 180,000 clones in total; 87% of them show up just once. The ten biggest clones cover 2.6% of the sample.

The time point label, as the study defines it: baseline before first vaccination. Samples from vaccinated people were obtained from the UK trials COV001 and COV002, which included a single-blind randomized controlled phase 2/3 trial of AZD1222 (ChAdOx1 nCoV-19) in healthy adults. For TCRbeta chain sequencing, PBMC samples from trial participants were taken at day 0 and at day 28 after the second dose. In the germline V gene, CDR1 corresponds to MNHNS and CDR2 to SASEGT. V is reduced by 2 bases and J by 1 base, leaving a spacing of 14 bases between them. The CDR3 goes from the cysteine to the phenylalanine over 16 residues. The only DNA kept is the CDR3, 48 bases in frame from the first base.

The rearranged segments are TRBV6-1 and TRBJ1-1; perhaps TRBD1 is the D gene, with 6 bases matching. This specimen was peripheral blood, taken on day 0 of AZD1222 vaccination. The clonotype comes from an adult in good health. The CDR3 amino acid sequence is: CASSEPMGAQNTEAFF. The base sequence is TGTGCCAGCAGTGAACCGATGGGGGCCCAGAACACTGAAGCTTTCTTT.